This TCR beta chain was retrieved from a study of blood T cell repertoires in COVID-19. The CDR3 spans 12 residues. The germline CDR1 and CDR2 sequences are MNHEY and SMNVEV (reference sequence). V lost 8 bases and J 1 base, leaving 7 bases between the germline ends. The method was immunoSEQ multiplex PCR; TCRdb's version includes in-frame clones alone and lacks a portion of them. This sample has 200,000 to 250,000 clones; 80% occur once, and the top ten carry 9.5% to 15%. The clonotype comes from a human donor in a cohort sampled during active COVID-19. The specimen was peripheral blood. V is TRBV27 and J is TRBJ2-3, with D maybe TRBD2 (5 bases). The CDR3, as DNA: TGTGCCAGCCCGCGGGGCACAGATACGCAGTATTTT. Translated: CASPRGTDTQYF.